This TCR beta chain was identified in a study of OX40 agonist ivuxolimab in advanced cancers. TCRdb's copy holds only in-frame clones and misses some; the assay was immunoSEQ multiplex PCR. The sample lists nearly 60,000 clones; roughly 88% were seen once. V shed 5 bases and J 3 bases; nucleotides not matched to a gene: 10. Germline V lookup: CDR1 LNHDA, CDR2 SQIVND (reference sequence). The CDR3 is 16 amino acids. This clone was seen just once. The material sequenced was CD4+ or CD8+ T cells sorted from blood, taken in a trial of the OX40 agonist ivuxolimab. The chain couples TRBV19 to TRBJ2-3, with TRBD1 matching over 8 bases. The receptor was isolated from an adult with an advanced solid tumor such as melanoma, head and neck, liver or kidney cancer. CDR3 DNA sequence: TGTGCCAGTAGTGAACGGGACAGGTATACTACAGATACGCAGTATTTT. Residues: CASSERDRYTTDTQYF.